A selection of T cell receptor beta chains follows, all from one sample in a study of T cells after yellow fever vaccination. TCRdb ran MiXCR on the 5' RACE reads and lists one entry per CDR3 protein. The table includes 550,000 to 750,000 distinct CDR3 sequences, about 13% detected once. Sequenced here: PBMCs, sampled on the day of the yellow fever booster vaccination. The source of these receptors is a man younger than 40 who received the YFV17D yellow fever vaccine. The CDR3 runs from the conserved cysteine through the conserved F or W. Fields, in order: CDR3 DNA, CDR3 protein, V gene, D gene, clone size, J gene. The D gene is left open where the match is weak. Size is omitted from some rows. Given values are once, few, many or a class for expanded clones.

TGTGCCATCAGTGAGTCATCCTCGATTGGAGAGACCCAGTACTTC | CAISESSSIGETQYF | TRBV10-3 | . | . | TRBJ2-5
TGTGCCTGGAGGGAAGACAGCGGGCCAACCTACGAGCAGTACTTC | CAWREDSGPTYEQYF | TRBV30 | . | . | TRBJ2-7
TGTGCCAGCGTCGGGGCTGGAGATACGCAGTATTTT | CASVGAGDTQYF | TRBV27 | . | few | TRBJ2-3
TGCAGTGCTGCCCCCGGACGGCTCAATCAGCCCCAGCATTTT | CSAAPGRLNQPQHF | TRBV20-1 | . | . | TRBJ1-5
TGTGCCAGCAGCTCAACAGGGGCCTACTCCTACGAGCAGTACTTC | CASSSTGAYSYEQYF | TRBV7-9 | TRBD1 | . | TRBJ2-7
TGTGCCAGCAGTCCGAAGACAGGGAACTATGGCTACACCTTC | CASSPKTGNYGYTF | TRBV12-3/TRBV12-4 | TRBD1 | few | TRBJ1-2
TGTGCCAGCAGCGTAGAGGCGCAAAACTATGGCTACACCTTC | CASSVEAQNYGYTF | TRBV9 | . | few | TRBJ1-2
TGTGCCAGCAGTTACAAATTACCAGGCGAACCCTACGAGCAGTACTTC | CASSYKLPGEPYEQYF | TRBV6-2/TRBV6-3 | . | few | TRBJ2-7
TGCAGTGCTATGGGAACCCAGAGCTCCTACGAGCAGTACTTC | CSAMGTQSSYEQYF | TRBV20-1 | . | . | TRBJ2-7
TGCAGTGCTAGAGCCCTTACTAGCGGGAGGGACCCGGGCCCACAAGAGACCCAGTACTTC | CSARALTSGRDPGPQETQYF | TRBV20-1 | TRBD2 | few | TRBJ2-5
TGTGCCAGCAGCTTGGAAGGCGGGAGGGTTGGTTACAATGAGCAGTTCTTC | CASSLEGGRVGYNEQFF | TRBV5-5 | TRBD2 | few | TRBJ2-1
TGTGCCAGCAGCCCGTCGCGGGAGTTAGGAGAGACCCAGTACTTC | CASSPSRELGETQYF | TRBV7-3 | TRBD2 | . | TRBJ2-5
TGTGCCAGCAGCCAAGATTATGGGCGTTACGAGCAGTACTTC | CASSQDYGRYEQYF | TRBV3-1 | . | few | TRBJ2-7
TGTGCCAGCGGCGGCCGCCGCTACGAGCAGTACTTC | CASGGRRYEQYF | TRBV7-8 | . | few | TRBJ2-7
TGTGCCAGCAGTACATTCGACAGGGGCGAGCAGTACTTC | CASSTFDRGEQYF | TRBV6-2/TRBV6-3 | TRBD1 | . | TRBJ2-7
TGTGCCAGCAGTTACTCTCGGGACAGGGGGCCCTATGAGCAGTTCTTC | CASSYSRDRGPYEQFF | TRBV6-5 | TRBD1 | . | TRBJ2-1
TGTGCCCACGATGTAGGCACAGATACGCAGTATTTT | CAHDVGTDTQYF | TRBV30 | . | . | TRBJ2-3
TGCAGTGCTAGGAACGGGGCTAGCACAGATACGCAGTATTTT | CSARNGASTDTQYF | TRBV20-1 | . | . | TRBJ2-3
TGTGCCAGCAGCTTAGAGGCCCTAGCGGGGATCAATGAGCAGTTCTTC | CASSLEALAGINEQFF | TRBV11-2 | TRBD2 | . | TRBJ2-1
TGCAGTGCGTTAAAGACTAGCGGGTTGGTGAACACCGGGGAGCTGTTTTTT | CSALKTSGLVNTGELFF | TRBV20-1 | TRBD2 | . | TRBJ2-2
TGCGCCAGCAGCTTGGCCGGGACATTATTGTATGGCTACACCTTC | CASSLAGTLLYGYTF | TRBV5-1 | . | few | TRBJ1-2
TGCGCCAGCAGCCAACACGACAGGGCCGAGCAGTACTTC | CASSQHDRAEQYF | TRBV4-3 | TRBD1 | many | TRBJ2-7
TGCGCCAGCAGCCAAGATCAGACCCCCACAGATACGCAGTATTTT | CASSQDQTPTDTQYF | TRBV4-3 | . | . | TRBJ2-3
TGTGCTAGCAGCTTAGGGGCAGGGGGCGATGAGCAGTTCTTC | CASSLGAGGDEQFF | TRBV7-7 | TRBD1 | many | TRBJ2-1
TGTGCCAGCAGTTCGCAACAGGGGGCGGGAGTGAACACTGAAGCTTTCTTT | CASSSQQGAGVNTEAFF | TRBV12-3/TRBV12-4 | TRBD1 | many | TRBJ1-1
TGTGCCAGCAGCCAAGTCCGGAGGTCTGAGCAGTTCTTC | CASSQVRRSEQFF | TRBV3-1 | . | . | TRBJ2-1
TGTGCCAGCAGCCTAGGACTAGCGGGAGTCCCTGGGGCCAACGTCCTGACTTTC | CASSLGLAGVPGANVLTF | TRBV11-2 | TRBD2 | . | TRBJ2-6
TGCGCCAGCAGCTCCAGACTAGCGGGAGGGCAGGCGACCCAGTACTTC | CASSSRLAGGQATQYF | TRBV5-1 | TRBD2 | . | TRBJ2-5
TGTGCCAGCAGCCGCGAGGGGTTCGAGCAGTACTTC | CASSREGFEQYF | TRBV7-9 | . | . | TRBJ2-7
TGTGCCAGCAGTTATCGGGACAGGGCGAACACTGAAGCTTTCTTT | CASSYRDRANTEAFF | TRBV7-2 | TRBD1 | few | TRBJ1-1
TGCAGTGCCGGACAGGGTAGGGGGGTAAACATTCAGTACTTC | CSAGQGRGVNIQYF | TRBV20-1 | TRBD1 | . | TRBJ2-4
TGTGCCAGCAGTTACTCAGTTTCTAGGGGTTACAATGAGCAGTTCTTC | CASSYSVSRGYNEQFF | TRBV6-2/TRBV6-3 | . | . | TRBJ2-1
TGTGCCAGCAGTATAACTAGCACAGATACGCAGTATTTT | CASSITSTDTQYF | TRBV7-2 | . | many | TRBJ2-3
TGTGCCAGCTCACCATTCCGCCGGACAGGGGGGGCGTATAGCAATCAGCCCCAGCATTTT | CASSPFRRTGGAYSNQPQHF | TRBV18 | TRBD1 | . | TRBJ1-5
TGCGCCAGCAGCCAAGATAAGCCCCTAGCGGGGAGCCTTTCCCACCCTAGCACAGATACGCAGTATTTT | CASSQDKPLAGSLSHPSTDTQYF | TRBV4-1 | TRBD2 | . | TRBJ2-3
TGTGCCATCAGGCCGGGCTGGTATTTT | CAIRPGWYF | TRBV10-3 | . | few | TRBJ2-3
TGTGCCATCAGTGAGGGCGGGACTGGAGTGGGCAATGAGCAGTTCTTC | CAISEGGTGVGNEQFF | TRBV10-3 | . | . | TRBJ2-1
TGTGCCAGCAGTGACCTCGGTTACAAGCAGTTCTTC | CASSDLGYKQFF | TRBV6-4 | . | . | TRBJ2-1
TGTGCCAGCAGCGTAGTCGGACAGCACTACGAGCAGTACTTC | CASSVVGQHYEQYF | TRBV9 | . | . | TRBJ2-7
TGTGCCAGCAGTCTAGACGGGGGGGGAAGAGGCTACACCTTC | CASSLDGGGRGYTF | TRBV7-2 | . | . | TRBJ1-2
TGTGCCAGCAGTTTCGGGACAATCTACGAGCAGTACTTC | CASSFGTIYEQYF | TRBV28 | . | . | TRBJ2-7
TGTGCCAGCACCGGACCGGCTAGCGGCTACGAGCAGTACTTC | CASTGPASGYEQYF | TRBV7-9 | TRBD2 | many | TRBJ2-7
TGTGCCACCAGTGAGTCCGTCCGGACCCTTCCTCAAGAGACCCAGTACTTC | CATSESVRTLPQETQYF | TRBV24-1 | . | . | TRBJ2-5
TGTGCCAGCAGCTCTACCGGAGGGGGCTACGAGCAGTACTTC | CASSSTGGGYEQYF | TRBV11-1 | . | few | TRBJ2-7
TGTGCCAGCAGGGCTAGCGGATACACAGATACGCAGTATTTT | CASRASGYTDTQYF | TRBV3-1 | TRBD2 | . | TRBJ2-3
TGTGCCAGCAGCCCGCAGGCCGGGGAAAACGGGGAGCTGTTTTTT | CASSPQAGENGELFF | TRBV7-2 | . | few | TRBJ2-2
TGTGCCAGCAGTGAACGGGGGAGGGATGAGCAGTTCTTC | CASSERGRDEQFF | TRBV6-1 | TRBD2 | few | TRBJ2-1
TGTGCCAGCAGCTCGGGACTAGCGGAAAACATTCAGTACTTC | CASSSGLAENIQYF | TRBV11-2 | TRBD2 | many | TRBJ2-4
TGTGCCAGCAGCCAGGCTTCCTCCTACGAGCAGTACTTC | CASSQASSYEQYF | TRBV12-3/TRBV12-4 | . | few | TRBJ2-7
TGCAGCGTTGAGGCCCGGGGGGGGTACAATGAGCAGTTCTTC | CSVEARGGYNEQFF | TRBV29-1 | TRBD2 | . | TRBJ2-1
TGTGCCAGCAGTCTCCCCGTGGCGGGGACCTACGAGCAGTACTTC | CASSLPVAGTYEQYF | TRBV6-2/TRBV6-3 | . | . | TRBJ2-7
TGCGCCAGCAGCTTGTTCGTGGGAGGGGACACCGGGGAGCTGTTTTTT | CASSLFVGGDTGELFF | TRBV5-1 | TRBD2 | few | TRBJ2-2
TGCAGCGTTGGCAGTATCTTGTCAAATACGCAGTATTTT | CSVGSILSNTQYF | TRBV29-1 | . | many | TRBJ2-3